Reported below is one TCR beta chain. Its antigen is currently unknown. Germline V gene lookup returns CDR1 SQVTM and CDR2 ANQGSEA. Trimming left V 8 bases short and J 3 bases short, with 13 bases between. The CDR3 consists of 12 residues. This specimen belongs to a study of T cell responses to AZD1222 COVID-19 vaccine. Turning to the study itself: Combined were second doses at about 4 or about 12 weeks. The study, taken as a whole, reports: Clonal diversity may have been underestimated, and the donors were mostly white British, with more females than males. Only after the peak T cell response were repertoires sampled.

Profiled with immunoSEQ multiplex PCR; TCRdb holds only in-frame clones, not every one. The table includes 100,000 to 150,000 clones, around 90% detected once. The source of this sequence is an adult in good health. The source was peripheral blood, collected on day 0 of AZD1222 vaccination. The rearrangement uses TRBV29-1 and TRBJ1-2; D might be TRBD1 (5 bases). Here the CDR3 reads CSFSREHYGYTF. The CDR3 DNA is TGCAGCTTTTCCAGGGAACACTATGGCTACACCTTC.